This entry features one T cell receptor beta chain sequence. Its target is not known. These data belong to a study of somatic mutations in cytotoxic T cells in rheumatoid arthritis. Whole-study context: It was right after diagnosis, before any treatment, that patient blood (around 32 ml EDTA) was drawn. In some cases, T-cell populations stained with V beta antibodies were flow-sorted at nearly 100% purity, and these included V beta1+ cells sequenced for TCRB.

Findings of the study overall: The largest CD8+ clone made up over 20% of CD8+ cells in about an eighth of the roughly 65 patients. Significant differences in CD8+ T-cell clonality were not found between rheumatoid arthritis patients and healthy controls (age-matched).

TCRdb keeps only in-frame clones here, not all; method: immunoSEQ multiplex PCR. The sample gives approximately 16,000 clones, about three quarters of which show up once; 10% is in the top ten. CDR3 size: 12 residues. V gave up 11 bases and J gave up 4 bases; unmatched junction bases: 5. CDR1 is SEHNR and CDR2 is FQNEAQ in the germline V gene (reference sequence). The clonotype originates from an adult with rheumatoid arthritis. The V and J genes are TRBV7-9 and TRBJ1-1; 9 bases fit TRBD1. The specimen was CD8+ T cells sorted from blood. The CDR3 region is CAAQTGGTEAFF. CDR3 nucleotides: TGTGCCGCACAGACAGGGGGCACTGAAGCTTTCTTT.